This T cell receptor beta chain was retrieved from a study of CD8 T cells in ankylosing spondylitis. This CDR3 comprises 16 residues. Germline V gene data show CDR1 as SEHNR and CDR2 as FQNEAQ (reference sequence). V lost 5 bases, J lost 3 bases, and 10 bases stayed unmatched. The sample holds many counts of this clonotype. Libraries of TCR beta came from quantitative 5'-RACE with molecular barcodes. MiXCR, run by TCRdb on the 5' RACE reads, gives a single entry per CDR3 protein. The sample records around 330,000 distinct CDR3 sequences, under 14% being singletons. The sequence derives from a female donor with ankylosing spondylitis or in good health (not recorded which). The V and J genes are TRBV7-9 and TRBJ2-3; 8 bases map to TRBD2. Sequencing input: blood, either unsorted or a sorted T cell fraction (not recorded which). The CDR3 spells CASSPKVAGYTDTQYF. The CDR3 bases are TGTGCCAGCAGCCCCAAGGTAGCGGGATATACAGATACGCAGTATTTT.